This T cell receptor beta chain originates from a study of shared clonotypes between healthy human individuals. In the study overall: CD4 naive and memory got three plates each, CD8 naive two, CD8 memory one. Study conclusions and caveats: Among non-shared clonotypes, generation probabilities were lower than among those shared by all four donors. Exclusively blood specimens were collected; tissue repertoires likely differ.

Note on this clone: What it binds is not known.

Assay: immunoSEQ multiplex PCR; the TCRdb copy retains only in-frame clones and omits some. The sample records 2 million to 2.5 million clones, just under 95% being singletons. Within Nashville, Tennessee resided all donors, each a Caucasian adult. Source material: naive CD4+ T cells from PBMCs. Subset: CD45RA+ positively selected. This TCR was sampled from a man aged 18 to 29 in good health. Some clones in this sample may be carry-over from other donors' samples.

CDR3 in amino acids: CASSSRLAAYNEQFF. The CDR3 DNA reads as TGTGCCAGCAGCTCCCGACTAGCGGCTTACAATGAGCAGTTCTTC. The chain uses TRBV7-3 and TRBJ2-1, with 9 bases aligning to TRBD2. V shed 4 bases, J shed 4 bases, and the junction held 5 bases outside the gene matches. CDR1 SGHTA and CDR2 FQGTGA come from the germline V gene. This CDR3 spans 15 amino acids.